This TCR beta chain was observed in a study of OX40 agonist ivuxolimab in advanced cancers. Study context: Patients in dose escalation had liver, melanoma, kidney or head and neck cancers.

The protocol was immunoSEQ multiplex PCR, while the TCRdb copy is restricted to in-frame clones and leaves out a portion. This sample carries around 92,000 clones, 75% to 90% of them seen once, and the ten largest clones take about 2.7%. Whole-study results and caveats: On average, CD8+ T cells had more expanded clones than CD4+.

Concerning this clone itself: Its antigen is unidentified.

The CDR3 sequence is 14 residues long. V lost 0 bases, J lost 1 base, and 7 bases lay in between. CDR1 is SGHRS, CDR2 YFSETQ, per germline. The sequence derives from an adult with an advanced solid tumor such as melanoma, head and neck, liver or kidney cancer. The material sequenced was CD4+ or CD8+ T cells sorted from blood, taken in a trial of the OX40 agonist ivuxolimab. The chain has TRBV5-1 and TRBJ1-1; D gene ambiguous. The CDR3 spells CASSLAPWNTEAFF. For the CDR3, the DNA is TGCGCCAGCAGCTTGGCCCCGTGGAACACTGAAGCTTTCTTT.